Presented here are 30 T cell receptor beta chains from one specimen sequenced in a study of shared T cell receptors in the human thymus. The method was immunoSEQ multiplex PCR; TCRdb's version includes in-frame clones alone and lacks a portion of them. The sample records approximately 730,000 clones, 80% to 90% being singletons. The same sample was also used in a study of human thymus T cells.

The sample consisted of thymocytes. The receptor source for this set is a girl under three years old with a congenital heart defect.

V gene TRBV27 combines with J gene TRBJ2-1; D possibly corresponds to TRBD2 (7 bases). Looked up from germline, CDR1 is MNHEY and CDR2 is SMNVEV (reference sequence). The CDR3 is made up of 18 amino acids. Trimming removed 6 bases from V and 0 bases from J, with 21 bases in between. The CDR3 sequence: CASSLMRGRLSSYNEQFF. The CDR3 nucleotides are TGTGCCAGCAGCTTAATGCGGGGGCGTCTGAGCTCCTACAATGAGCAGTTCTTC.

The genes are TRBV7-9 and TRBJ1-2; maybe TRBD1 (5 bases). CDR1 is SEHNR, CDR2 FQNEAQ, per germline (reference sequence). The V end lost 5 bases, the J end lost 7 bases, and 20 bases lay between the germline ends. This CDR3 contains 15 residues. The CDR3 sequence is CASSPGRGTGVGYTF. The CDR3 coding sequence is TGTGCCAGCAGCCCAGGACGGGGGACTGGTGTTGGCTACACCTTC.

This clone was recorded a few times. The chain is built from TRBV5-4 and TRBJ1-1, with D uncertain. The CDR3 runs 12 residues. V lost 4 bases to trimming and J lost 3 bases, with 7 bases between them. Germline values: CDR1 SGHNT, CDR2 YYREEE (reference sequence). The CDR3: CASSGLDTEAFF. CDR3 coding DNA: TGTGCCAGCAGCGGACTGGACACTGAAGCTTTCTTT.

V is TRBV7-3 and J is TRBJ1-1; tentatively, D is TRBD1 (5 bases). Trimming cost V 3 bases and J 2 bases, with 13 bases left between them. Germline V CDR1 and CDR2: SGHTA, FQGTGA. The CDR3 has 15 amino acids. CDR3 loop: CASSFQGSTNTEAFF. CDR3 coding DNA: TGTGCCAGCAGCTTCCAGGGTTCTACTAACACTGAAGCTTTCTTT.

This chain joins TRBV4-3 and TRBJ2-3; D remains unclear. Trimming stripped 0 bases from V and 2 bases from J, with 15 bases between. The CDR3 has 17 residues. Germline CDR1 reads LGHNA; CDR2 reads YSLEER. This chain's CDR3 is CASSQELSPGNTDTQYF. The CDR3 DNA is TGCGCCAGCAGCCAAGAACTCTCTCCAGGTAACACAGATACGCAGTATTTT.

The gene calls are TRBV29-1 and TRBJ2-3; 8 bases line up with TRBD2. This CDR3 comprises 18 residues. The junction had 13 bases not matched to a gene; V was cut back by 2 bases and J by 0 bases. Germline V lookup: CDR1 SQVTM, CDR2 ANQGSEA. Written as DNA, the CDR3 is TGCAGCGTTGAACTGGGCGGGGGGCGAACAAAGAGCACAGATACGCAGTATTTT. Translating gives CSVELGGGRTKSTDTQYF.

The rearrangement uses TRBV9 and TRBJ2-7; weak D call: TRBD2 (6 bases). Germline lookup yields CDR1 SGDLS and CDR2 YYNGEE. V was pared by 0 bases and J by 0 bases, with 13 bases between. This CDR3 region has 16 residues. CDR3 sequence reads: CASSVAGDPSSYEQYF. CDR3 nucleotides: TGTGCCAGCAGCGTAGCGGGGGACCCAAGCTCCTACGAGCAGTACTTC.

The rearrangement joins TRBV29-1 to TRBJ1-2; 9 positions match TRBD1. This CDR3 has 17 residues. CDR1 SQVTM and CDR2 ANQGSEA come from the germline V gene. With 3 bases clipped from V and 2 bases from J, the junction kept 13 bases outside the gene matches. The CDR3 DNA reads TGCAGCGTTGAGGACAGGGGTCATCCACCACCAAACTATGGCTACACCTTC. It encodes CSVEDRGHPPPNYGYTF.

The chain links TRBV7-4 to TRBJ1-2; D is unresolved. Germline V gives CDR1 SGHVT, CDR2 SQSDAQ. Trimming removed 7 bases from V and 7 bases from J, with 16 bases in between. This CDR3 is built from 13 residues. In DNA form, the CDR3 reads TGTGCCAGCACACTCAGATGGGCTGCTGGCTACACCTTC. Translated, it gives CASTLRWAAGYTF.

This clone was recorded only once. The V call is TRBV7-7, the J call TRBJ2-2; the D gene is possibly TRBD2 (6 bases). There are 17 residues in the CDR3. V shed 1 base and J shed 4 bases, with 16 bases lying between them. Germline V gene sequence: CDR1 SSHAT, CDR2 FNYEAQ (reference sequence). CDR3 in amino acids: CASSLGPGEVSTGELFF. DNA for the CDR3: TGTGCCAGCAGCTTAGGTCCGGGGGAGGTCAGCACCGGGGAGCTGTTTTTT.

This rearrangement joins TRBV10-2 to TRBJ2-3, with no clear D. The germline gives CDR1 WSHSY, CDR2 SAAADI. V was clipped by 3 bases and J by 3 bases, with 10 bases between them. This CDR3 spans 14 amino acids. The CDR3 loop reads CASSDGRSTDTQYF. The CDR3 DNA sequence: TGCGCCAGCAGTGATGGCAGAAGTACAGATACGCAGTATTTT.

V gene TRBV11-2 combines with J gene TRBJ2-3; 7 bases map to TRBD1. The CDR3 is 15 amino acids. Germline-derived CDR1 and CDR2 are SGHAT and FQNNGV. Germline trimming cut 4 bases from V and 5 bases from J; bases unmatched to any gene: 9. The DNA of the CDR3 is TGTGCCAGCAGCTCCACGACAGGGTCGGAAGATACGCAGTATTTT. Its protein product is CASSSTTGSEDTQYF.

The rearrangement links TRBV6-1 to TRBJ1-5; 8 nucleotides agree with TRBD1. J was trimmed by 5 bases and V by 9 bases; bases with no gene match: 9. The germline V gene encodes CDR1 MNHNS and CDR2 SASEGT. CDR3 length equals 14 residues. Here the CDR3 DNA reads TGTGCCAGTGCGGAGACAGGGGAGGATCAGCCCCAGCATTTT. This codes for CASAETGEDQPQHF.

The chain links TRBV5-1 to TRBJ2-7; 7 positions match TRBD2. CDR3 length: 17 residues. V gave up 4 bases and J gave up 3 bases; unmatched junction bases: 16. The germline CDR1 and CDR2 sequences are SGHRS and YFSETQ. CDR3 nucleotide sequence: TGCGCCAGCAGCCCTCGTTGGGGGGGAAGGAGGTACTACGAGCAGTACTTC. Amino acid sequence: CASSPRWGGRRYYEQYF.

The chain couples TRBV6-6 to TRBJ1-2; no reliable D call. The CDR3 totals 15 residues. CDR1 and CDR2 (germline): MNHNY, SVGAGI (reference sequence). V was trimmed by 6 bases and J by 4 bases, leaving 18 bases between them. The CDR3 region is CASSLDRRGFYGYTF. The DNA of the CDR3 is TGTGCCAGCAGCCTAGACCGCCGGGGATTCTATGGCTACACCTTC.

This clone came up once. The chain employs TRBV10-3 and TRBJ1-6; D may be TRBD1 (6 bases). V lost 3 bases and J 5 bases, leaving 17 bases between the germline ends. The CDR3 is made up of 17 amino acids. Germline CDR1 is ENHRY and CDR2 is SYGVKD. The DNA of the CDR3 is TGTGCCATCAGTGATTCTATCCGGGACAACAATAATTCACCCCTCCACTTT. Its protein product is CAISDSIRDNNNSPLHF.

This clone has a handful of counts. The V call is TRBV29-1, the J call TRBJ2-7; 7 positions agree with TRBD2. The V segment lost 6 bases and the J segment 3 bases; nucleotides outside the gene matches: 14. Looked up from germline, CDR1 is SQVTM and CDR2 is ANQGSEA. CDR3 length: 15 amino acids. The CDR3 DNA is TGCAGCGTGGGGGGGAAGGGAAATCCACACTACGAGCAGTACTTC. It codes for CSVGGKGNPHYEQYF.

The V and J genes are TRBV6-6 and TRBJ2-7, with 12 bases identical to TRBD2. Germline assignment: CDR1 MNHNY and CDR2 SVGAGI (reference sequence). Trimming took 6 bases from V and 3 from J; bases not matched to a gene: 9. The CDR3 is 16 residues long. This chain's CDR3 is CASSDQPTSGGYEQYF. The CDR3, as DNA: TGTGCCAGCAGCGACCAACCGACTAGCGGGGGCTACGAGCAGTACTTC.

The chain links TRBV6-8 to TRBJ2-1; 8 bases are a match to TRBD2. Germline CDR1 is MNHGY and CDR2 is SAAAGT. CDR3 length: 14 amino acids. J lost 4 bases, V lost 5 bases, and 4 bases had no gene match. The CDR3 sequence is CASSERGPYNEQFF. CDR3 nucleotides: TGTGCCAGCAGTGAGCGGGGGCCGTACAATGAGCAGTTCTTC.

The CDR3, as DNA: TGTGCCAGCAGTTACCTCACTCGGGGAGTCTATGGCTACACCTTC. Translating it yields CASSYLTRGVYGYTF. The chain couples TRBV6-5 to TRBJ1-2; no firm D call. This CDR3 spans 15 amino acids. Trimming took 2 bases from V and 4 from J, leaving 14 bases between them. Germline V gene lookup returns CDR1 MNHEY and CDR2 SVGAGI.

The chain combines TRBV10-3 with TRBJ1-6; a possible D gene is TRBD1 (6 bases). From germline, CDR1 is ENHRY and CDR2 SYGVKD. The V end was cut by 2 bases, the J end by 5 bases, with 13 bases between. This CDR3 region has 16 residues. The CDR3 is CAISEDQGRNNSPLHF. The CDR3 bases are TGTGCCATCAGTGAGGATCAGGGGCGTAATAATTCACCCCTCCACTTT.

CDR3 DNA sequence: TGTGCCAGCAGTTCAGACAGATACGACTATGGCTACACCTTC. This encodes CASSSDRYDYGYTF. V and J are TRBV6-5 and TRBJ1-2; D perhaps matches TRBD1 (5 bases). The V gene lost 4 bases and the J gene lost 3 bases, with 12 bases spanning the gap. Germline CDR1 is MNHEY and CDR2 is SVGAGI. The CDR3 consists of 14 residues.

This chain links TRBV11-2 with TRBJ2-1, with a possible D match to TRBD1 (5 bases). CDR1 and CDR2 (germline): SGHAT, FQNNGV. Trimming shortened V by 2 bases and J by 4 bases, and 21 bases separated the two germline ends. This CDR3 is 18 amino acids long. In nucleotides, the CDR3 is TGTGCCAGCAGCTTATACCCCCCTCTAAGGGGCCTATACAATGAGCAGTTCTTC. This sequence encodes CASSLYPPLRGLYNEQFF.

The rearrangement uses TRBV9 and TRBJ2-2; D not certain. Germline assignment: CDR1 SGDLS and CDR2 YYNGEE. V lost 0 bases and J 0 bases, leaving 18 bases between the germline ends. CDR3 length: 19 amino acids. The CDR3: CASSVGVGSNRPNTGELFF. The DNA of the CDR3 is TGTGCCAGCAGCGTAGGAGTCGGGTCAAACCGACCGAACACCGGGGAGCTGTTTTTT. The whole variable domain, filled in from reference TRBV9 and TRBJ2-2, reads DSGVTQTPKHLITATGQRVTLRCSPRSGDLSVYWYQQSLDQGLQFLIQYYNGEERAKGNILERFSAQQFPDLHSELNLSSLELGDSALYFCASSVGVGSNRPNTGELFFGEGSRLTVL.

The chain uses TRBV28 and TRBJ1-2; D ambiguous. V shed 5 bases and J shed 1 base, with 20 bases lying between them. Germline CDR1 reads MDHEN; CDR2 reads SYDVKM. The CDR3 is made up of 17 amino acids. CDR3 in amino acids: CASSQILPGEVNYGYTF. The CDR3 DNA is TGTGCCAGCAGTCAAATCCTGCCTGGAGAGGTTAACTATGGCTACACCTTC.

The rearrangement joins TRBV6-5 to TRBJ1-1; TRBD1 agrees at 7 bases. V was clipped by 0 bases and J by 7 bases; unmatched bases: 5. Per the germline V gene, CDR1 is MNHEY and CDR2 is SVGAGI. The CDR3 is 14 residues long. CDR3 in DNA: TGTGCCAGCAGTTACTCCCGGGGGACAGTTGAAGCTTTCTTT. Its translation: CASSYSRGTVEAFF.

In regard to this clone: The same CDR3 arises from other DNA sequences in this sample as well. V is TRBV2 and J is TRBJ1-1; no firm D call. The CDR3 has 10 amino acids. Germline V gene lookup returns CDR1 SNHLY and CDR2 FYNNEI. Trimming took off 7 bases at V and 6 bases at J, with 6 bases between the two ends. The CDR3 DNA follows: TGTGCCAGCACTATACCTGAAGCTTTCTTT. It specifies CASTIPEAFF.

The rearrangement uses TRBV2 and TRBJ1-2; the match to TRBD1 covers 8 bases. Trimming took 3 bases from V and 6 from J; bases not matched to a gene: 6. In germline, CDR1 is SNHLY, CDR2 FYNNEI. CDR3 length: 14 amino acids. The CDR3 DNA is TGTGCCAGCAGTGACCCAGGGGGCCGGAATGGCTACACCTTC. Protein sequence: CASSDPGGRNGYTF.

The V call is TRBV4-1, the J call TRBJ1-4, with D unresolved. Trimming took 0 bases from V and 5 from J, leaving 7 bases between them. CDR1 and CDR2 from the germline V gene are MGHRA and YSYEKL. This CDR3 has 14 residues. For the CDR3, the DNA is TGCGCCAGCAGCCAAGAGCGTGAGAATGAAAAACTGTTTTTT. Its protein is CASSQERENEKLFF.

The chain carries TRBV7-2 and TRBJ1-5, with 7 bases matching TRBD1. CDR1 SGHTA and CDR2 FQGNSA come from the germline V gene. This CDR3 is built from 14 residues. Losses at the gene ends were 3 bases for V and 5 bases for J; bases not matched to a gene: 4. The CDR3 loop reads CASSLTGMDQPQHF. CDR3 in DNA: TGTGCCAGCAGCTTGACAGGGATGGATCAGCCCCAGCATTTT.